The 30 T cell receptor beta chains below all came from one sample that was sequenced in a study of blood T cell repertoires in COVID-19. Profiled with immunoSEQ multiplex PCR; TCRdb holds only in-frame clones, not every one. The sample records 150,000 or so clones, approximately 87% being singletons. The sample was peripheral blood. These receptor sequences come from a man older than 75 with acute or convalescent COVID-19.

The chain is built from TRBV7-8 and TRBJ1-1, with no clear D. The CDR3 totals 15 residues. Germline V gives CDR1 SGHVS, CDR2 FQNEAQ. Between the trimmed V and J ends, which lost 4 bases and 0 bases, there was a span of 12 bases. DNA of the CDR3: TGTGCCAGCAGCTCCTATGAGATATTGAACACTGAAGCTTTCTTT. Translation: CASSSYEILNTEAFF.

The table lists this clone with a few counts. The chain combines TRBV3-1 (or the pseudogene TRBV3-2) with TRBJ2-1; TRBD1 matches at 12 bases. This CDR3 contains 15 residues. Germline CDR1 LGHDT, CDR2 YNNKEL (reference sequence). The ends lost 4 bases at V and 7 bases at J; junction bases unmatched: 5. The CDR3 loop reads CASSRRDRGRNEQFF. The CDR3 coding sequence is TGTGCCAGCAGCCGCCGGGACAGGGGGCGAAATGAGCAGTTCTTC.

The genes are TRBV7-3 and TRBJ2-5, with D possibly being TRBD1 (5 bases). CDR3 length: 13 amino acids. V was pared by 5 bases and J by 4 bases, with 11 bases between. Per the germline V gene, CDR1 is SGHTA and CDR2 is FQGTGA. The DNA for the CDR3 is TGTGCCAGCAGCGTCTCAGGGTCAGAGACCCAGTACTTC. Its translation is CASSVSGSETQYF.

V usage is TRBV7-8 and J usage is TRBJ2-5; 8 nucleotides match TRBD2. V lost 1 base and J lost 0; bases outside the gene matches: 4. CDR3 length equals 16 residues. The germline gives CDR1 SGHVS, CDR2 FQNEAQ. The CDR3: CASSLGAGGYQETQYF. The CDR3 coding sequence is TGTGCCAGCAGCTTAGGGGCGGGGGGCTACCAAGAGACCCAGTACTTC. Full variable domain (rest looked up from reference TRBV7-8 and TRBJ2-5): GAGVSQSPRYKVAKRGQDVALRCDPISGHVSLFWYQQALGQGPEFLTYFQNEAQLDKSGLPSDRFFAERPEGSVSTLKIQRTQQEDSAVYLCASSLGAGGYQETQYFGPGTRLLVL.

This rearrangement joins TRBV5-1 to TRBJ1-6, with D possibly TRBD1 on 5 matching bases. Germline CDR1 SGHRS, CDR2 YFSETQ. V gave up 2 bases and J gave up 7 bases, with 10 bases separating them. The CDR3 spans 14 residues. This CDR3 reads CASSFQGPNSPLHF. The CDR3 bases are TGCGCCAGCAGCTTTCAGGGTCCCAATTCACCCCTCCACTTT.

V is TRBV11-1 and J is TRBJ1-1, with 9 bases lining up with TRBD1. Germline V gene lookup returns CDR1 SGHAT and CDR2 FQDESV (reference sequence). J was trimmed by 12 bases and V by 2 bases; bases with no gene match: 10. The CDR3 is made up of 14 amino acids. The CDR3 spells CASSLWDREGMTFF. CDR3 bases: TGTGCCAGCAGCTTATGGGACAGGGAAGGGATGACTTTCTTT. The full variable domain, in which reference TRBV11-1 and TRBJ1-1 provide the parts outside the CDR3, is EAEVAQSPRYKITEKSQAVAFWCDPISGHATLYWYRQILGQGPELLVQFQDESVVDDSQLPKDRFSAERLKGVDSTLKIQPAELGDSAMYLCASSLWDREGMTFFGQGTRLTVV.

This chain uses TRBV27 with TRBJ1-5; D is unclear. Trimming cost V 3 bases and J 5 bases, with 5 bases left between them. This CDR3 is built from 12 residues. CDR1 and CDR2 (germline): MNHEY, SMNVEV (reference sequence). The CDR3 is CASSFLHQPQHF. The CDR3 DNA sequence: TGTGCCAGCAGTTTCCTTCATCAGCCCCAGCATTTT.

This rearrangement joins TRBV5-1 to TRBJ2-5, with 10 bases aligning to TRBD2. The germline CDR1 and CDR2 sequences are SGHRS and YFSETQ. After removal of 0 bases from V and 2 bases from J, the junction contained 4 bases not matched to a gene. This CDR3 contains 16 residues. The CDR3 protein is CASSLGVAGGQETQYF. Written as DNA, the CDR3 is TGCGCCAGCAGCTTGGGGGTAGCGGGAGGTCAAGAGACCCAGTACTTC.

The chain has TRBV4-1 and TRBJ1-6; D unclear. V was clipped by 0 bases and J by 9 bases, with 18 bases between them. CDR3 length: 17 amino acids. CDR1 and CDR2 from the germline V gene are MGHRA and YSYEKL. CDR3 nucleotides: TGCGCCAGCAGCCAAGATGGGTGGGCTACGATGAGTTCACCCCTCCACTTT. It yields the protein CASSQDGWATMSSPLHF.

The genes are TRBV6-5 and TRBJ1-2; 7 bases fit TRBD1. Germline CDR1 is MNHEY and CDR2 is SVGAGI. The CDR3 is 14 amino acids. Trimming removed 6 bases from V and 2 bases from J; junction bases left unmatched: 6. CDR3 residues: CASRDDRENYGYTF. The DNA of the CDR3 is TGTGCCAGCAGGGACGACAGGGAGAACTATGGCTACACCTTC.

The V and J genes are TRBV5-1 and TRBJ1-1; 9 bases match TRBD1. The CDR3 totals 17 residues. CDR1 and CDR2 (germline): SGHRS, YFSETQ. Trimming removed 5 bases from V and 5 bases from J; junction bases left unmatched: 16. Here the CDR3 reads CASSHGGTGIPDTEAFF. The CDR3 bases are TGCGCCAGCAGTCACGGAGGGACAGGGATCCCTGATACTGAAGCTTTCTTT.

The chain carries TRBV18 and TRBJ1-2; D is unresolved. In germline, CDR1 is KGHSH, CDR2 LQKENI. The CDR3 is 13 residues long. V was trimmed by 4 bases and J by 3 bases, leaving 9 bases between them. CDR3 amino acids: CASSQDTDYGYTF. CDR3 in DNA: TGTGCCAGCTCACAAGACACTGACTATGGCTACACCTTC.

V and J are TRBV9 and TRBJ1-4, with no clear D. CDR1 and CDR2 (germline): SGDLS, YYNGEE. This CDR3 contains 14 residues. The germline V and J ends were trimmed by 1 base and 0 bases, with 4 bases remaining between them. DNA of the CDR3: TGTGCCAGCAGCGTAACAGCAACTAATGAAAAACTGTTTTTT. Protein sequence: CASSVTATNEKLFF.

This rearrangement joins TRBV5-1 to TRBJ1-2, with TRBD1 as a possible D gene (5 bases). The CDR3 is 14 residues long. CDR1 is SGHRS and CDR2 is YFSETQ in the germline V gene. Trimming took off 4 bases at V and 0 bases at J, with 10 bases between the two ends. CDR3 loop: CASSLREANYGYTF. DNA of the CDR3: TGCGCCAGCAGCCTCAGGGAGGCTAACTATGGCTACACCTTC.

The CDR3, as DNA: TGCAGCGTTGAAACGTTAGGAGGCTACGAGCAGTACTTC. Its protein product is CSVETLGGYEQYF. This chain joins TRBV29-1 and TRBJ2-7; a weak D match, TRBD2 (5 bases). Trimming shortened V by 2 bases and J by 3 bases, and 11 bases separated the two germline ends. Germline V gene data show CDR1 as SQVTM and CDR2 as ANQGSEA. This CDR3 is 13 amino acids long.

This clone was observed a single time. Other DNA sequences in the same sample also yield this CDR3. The chain carries TRBV9 and TRBJ2-1; weak D call: TRBD2 (6 bases). The V gene lost 0 bases and the J gene lost 4 bases, with 11 bases spanning the gap. The CDR3 is 15 amino acids. Germline V CDR1 and CDR2: SGDLS, YYNGEE. The CDR3 protein is CASSVDGGNYNEQFF. In DNA, the CDR3 is TGTGCCAGCAGCGTAGACGGGGGAAATTACAATGAGCAGTTCTTC. Drawing the rest from reference TRBV9 and TRBJ2-1, the complete variable domain is DSGVTQTPKHLITATGQRVTLRCSPRSGDLSVYWYQQSLDQGLQFLIQYYNGEERAKGNILERFSAQQFPDLHSELNLSSLELGDSALYFCASSVDGGNYNEQFFGPGTRLTVL.

The rearrangement joins TRBV6-5 to TRBJ1-5, with D perhaps TRBD1 (6 bases). The germline V gene encodes CDR1 MNHEY and CDR2 SVGAGI. The CDR3 contains 14 residues. The V end lost 6 bases, the J end lost 1 base, and 10 bases lay between the germline ends. The CDR3, as DNA: TGTGCCAGCAGGGCCACAGGGAGCAATCAGCCCCAGCATTTT. This sequence encodes CASRATGSNQPQHF.

The chain joins TRBV6-5 to TRBJ2-7; D perhaps matches TRBD1 (5 bases). This CDR3 spans 15 amino acids. Trimming stripped 4 bases from V and 0 bases from J, with 13 bases between. Germline CDR1 reads MNHEY; CDR2 reads SVGAGI. CDR3 in DNA: TGTGCCAGCAGTTGGGGCGAGACGAGCTCCTACGAGCAGTACTTC. It encodes CASSWGETSSYEQYF.

This sequence joins TRBV6-4 and TRBJ2-1; TRBD2 aligns across 11 bases. The CDR3 is made up of 14 amino acids. Germline lookup yields CDR1 MRHNA and CDR2 SNTAGT. V lost 0 bases, J lost 12 bases, and 4 bases stayed unmatched. The CDR3 protein is CASSDSLAGGVQFF. The CDR3 DNA sequence: TGTGCCAGCAGTGACTCATTAGCGGGAGGGGTGCAGTTCTTC.

The rearrangement links TRBV27 to TRBJ1-1, with 10 bases lining up with TRBD1. Germline CDR1 is MNHEY and CDR2 is SMNVEV (reference sequence). V shed 2 bases and J 4 bases; nucleotides not matched to a gene: 1. The CDR3 length is 14 residues. The chain's CDR3 is CASSLRTGGTEAFF. Here the CDR3 DNA reads TGTGCCAGCAGTTTACGGACAGGGGGCACTGAAGCTTTCTTT.

This chain uses TRBV24-1 with TRBJ2-5; 10 positions match TRBD1. This CDR3 has 16 amino acids. In germline, CDR1 is KGHDR, CDR2 SFDVKD. V shed 4 bases and J 6 bases; nucleotides not matched to a gene: 10. CDR3 in DNA: TGTGCCACCAGTGACAACCGGGACAGGGGTGGGAAGACCCAGTACTTC. Translation gives CATSDNRDRGGKTQYF.

The V gene is TRBV19, the J gene TRBJ2-1, with TRBD1 matching over 9 bases. The length of the CDR3 is 17 residues. CDR1 and CDR2 from the germline V gene are LNHDA and SQIVND (reference sequence). V lost 1 base to trimming and J lost 6 bases; unmatched junction nucleotides: 10. The CDR3 DNA sequence: TGTGCCAGTAGTATAGCCACCGGGACAGGGTGGGCCAATGAGCAGTTCTTC. Its protein product is CASSIATGTGWANEQFF.

This clone turned up a few times. The chain links TRBV7-3 to TRBJ2-1, with a possible D match to TRBD1 (5 bases). Trimming cost V 5 bases and J 2 bases, with 13 bases left between them. Germline V gene sequence: CDR1 SGHTA, CDR2 FQGTGA. This CDR3 contains 15 residues. The CDR3 loop is CASSPQTATYNEQFF. In nucleotides, the CDR3 is TGTGCCAGCAGCCCGCAGACAGCAACCTACAATGAGCAGTTCTTC.

The chain has TRBV28 and TRBJ1-3; possible D gene TRBD1, 5 bases. The CDR3 consists of 16 residues. V was trimmed by 5 bases and J by 5 bases, leaving 19 bases between them. Germline CDR1 reads MDHEN; CDR2 reads SYDVKM. DNA of the CDR3: TGTGCCAGCAGTGAGAACAGGTCGATCCCCCGAAACACCATATATTTT. It translates to CASSENRSIPRNTIYF. Variable domain in full (rest from reference TRBV28 and TRBJ1-3): DVKVTQSSRYLVKRTGEKVFLECVQDMDHENMFWYRQDPGLGLRLIYFSYDVKMKEKGDIPEGYSVSREKKERFSLILESASTNQTSMYLCASSENRSIPRNTIYFGEGSWLTVV.

The CDR3: CASSRVYRDIQYF. The CDR3 DNA is TGTGCCAGCAGCCGGGTGTACAGGGACATTCAGTACTTC. The chain uses TRBV7-2 and TRBJ2-4; D is perhaps TRBD1 (6 bases). This CDR3 has 13 amino acids. Trimming pared 5 bases from V and 8 bases from J, leaving 13 bases between. Germline assignment: CDR1 SGHTA and CDR2 FQGNSA.

The chain links TRBV3-1 (or the pseudogene TRBV3-2) to TRBJ1-1, with 7 nucleotides matching TRBD1. Germline assignment: CDR1 LGHDT and CDR2 YNNKEL (reference sequence). This CDR3 spans 14 amino acids. V lost 3 bases, J lost 0 bases, and 1 base stayed unmatched. DNA for the CDR3: TGTGCCAGCAGCCAGGGGACAGTGAACACTGAAGCTTTCTTT. It specifies CASSQGTVNTEAFF.

The rearrangement joins TRBV29-1 to TRBJ1-1, with D unresolved. The germline V gene has CDR1 SQVTM and CDR2 ANQGSEA. This CDR3 comprises 12 residues. Trimming took off 4 bases at V and 1 base at J, with 7 bases between the two ends. The chain's CDR3 is CSVGMRNTEAFF. CDR3 coding DNA: TGCAGCGTTGGAATGAGGAACACTGAAGCTTTCTTT.

The CDR3 DNA is TGTGCCAGCAGCCCAAGCGGGGGGGCCTGGAATGAGCAGTTCTTC. As protein: CASSPSGGAWNEQFF. This chain links TRBV7-2 with TRBJ2-1; 10 bases are shared with TRBD2. Germline assignment: CDR1 SGHTA and CDR2 FQGNSA. The ends lost 5 bases at V and 7 bases at J; junction bases unmatched: 8. The CDR3 length is 15 residues.

This rearrangement joins TRBV28 to TRBJ1-5; D is perhaps TRBD1 (5 bases). The germline V and J ends were trimmed by 4 bases and 7 bases, with 17 bases remaining between them. The CDR3 is 15 residues long. Germline V lookup: CDR1 MDHEN, CDR2 SYDVKM. The CDR3, as DNA: TGTGCCAGCAGTTGGCGACAGCGCCAGAAACAGCCCCAGCATTTT. Encoded protein: CASSWRQRQKQPQHF.

The chain joins TRBV2 to TRBJ2-1; 7 bases are a match to TRBD1. There are 17 residues in the CDR3. Trimming removed 6 bases from V and 0 bases from J; junction bases left unmatched: 11. Germline loops: CDR1 SNHLY, CDR2 FYNNEI. DNA of the CDR3: TGTGCCAGCAGGACCGGGACAGCTTCTTTCTCCTACAATGAGCAGTTCTTC. This sequence encodes CASRTGTASFSYNEQFF.